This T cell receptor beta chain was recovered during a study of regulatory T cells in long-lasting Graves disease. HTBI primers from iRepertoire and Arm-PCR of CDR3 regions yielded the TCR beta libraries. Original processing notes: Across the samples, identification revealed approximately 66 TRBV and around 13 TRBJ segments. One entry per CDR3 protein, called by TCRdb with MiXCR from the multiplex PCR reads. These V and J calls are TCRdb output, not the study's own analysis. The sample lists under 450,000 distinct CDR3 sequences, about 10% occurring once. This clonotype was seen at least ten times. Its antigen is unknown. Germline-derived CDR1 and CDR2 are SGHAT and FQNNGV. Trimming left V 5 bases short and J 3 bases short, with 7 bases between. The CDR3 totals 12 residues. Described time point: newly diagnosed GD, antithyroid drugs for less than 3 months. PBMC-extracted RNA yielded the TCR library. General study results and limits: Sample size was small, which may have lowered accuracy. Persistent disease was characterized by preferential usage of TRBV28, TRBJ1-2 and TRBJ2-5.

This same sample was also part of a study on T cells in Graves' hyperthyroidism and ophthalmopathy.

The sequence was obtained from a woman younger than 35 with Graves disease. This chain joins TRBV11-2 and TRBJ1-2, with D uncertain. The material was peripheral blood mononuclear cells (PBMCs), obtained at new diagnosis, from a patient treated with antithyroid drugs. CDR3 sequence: CASSTGYYGYTF. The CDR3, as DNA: TGTGCCAGCAGCACCGGTTACTATGGCTACACCTTC. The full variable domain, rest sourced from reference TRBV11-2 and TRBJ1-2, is EAGVAQSPRYKIIEKRQSVAFWCNPISGHATLYWYQQILGQGPKLLIQFQNNGVVDDSQLPKDRFSAERLKGVDSTLKIQPAKLEDSAVYLCASSTGYYGYTFGSGTRLTVV.